Each of the 17 T cell receptor beta chains below was sequenced from the same sample in a study of blood T cell repertoires in COVID-19. TCRdb keeps only in-frame clones here, not all; method: immunoSEQ multiplex PCR. This table has under 250,000 clones, 84% appearing once. Specimen: peripheral blood. The receptors stem from a woman in her sixties or seventies with acute or convalescent COVID-19.

The V gene is TRBV5-1, the J gene TRBJ1-1; TRBD1 is a possible D gene (6 bases). V was pared by 0 bases and J by 1 base, with 10 bases between. The CDR3 covers 15 residues. Per the germline V gene, CDR1 is SGHRS and CDR2 is YFSETQ. CDR3 loop: CASSLVTGWNTEAFF. The CDR3 bases are TGCGCCAGCAGCTTGGTTACAGGGTGGAACACTGAAGCTTTCTTT.

This chain uses TRBV2 with TRBJ1-1; 7 positions match TRBD1. The trim removed 10 bases at V and 0 bases at J, leaving 17 bases unmatched. Germline loops: CDR1 SNHLY, CDR2 FYNNEI. CDR3 size: 17 residues. The CDR3 spells CATQLTRDSRMNTEAFF. The CDR3 coding sequence is TGTGCCACCCAATTAACCCGGGACAGCCGAATGAACACTGAAGCTTTCTTT.

J is TRBJ2-3 and V is TRBV7-2; a possible D gene is TRBD2 (7 bases). The germline V gene has CDR1 SGHTA and CDR2 FQGNSA. There are 15 residues in the CDR3. V dropped 6 bases and J dropped 0 bases, with 13 bases sitting between them. CDR3 sequence (DNA): TGTGCCAGCAGGAGGCGGGGGCCGAGCACAGATACGCAGTATTTT. Protein product: CASRRRGPSTDTQYF.

The CDR3 here is CASSPGGREAFF. CDR3 DNA sequence: TGTGCCAGCAGCCCGGGGGGCAGGGAGGCTTTCTTT. The chain joins TRBV5-6 to TRBJ1-1, with D possibly TRBD1 on 6 matching bases. CDR3 length: 12 residues. V gave up 4 bases and J gave up 11 bases, with 15 bases separating them. Per germline, CDR1 SGHDT and CDR2 YYEEEE.

This clone has just a few counts. The chain has TRBV2 and TRBJ1-5; D remains unclear. V was clipped by 8 bases and J by 5 bases, with 10 bases between them. The CDR3 sequence is 12 residues long. The V gene's germline CDR1 is SNHLY and CDR2 FYNNEI. CDR3 sequence: CASAAGDQPQHF. CDR3 DNA: TGTGCCAGCGCGGCGGGAGATCAGCCCCAGCATTTT.

The chain joins TRBV19 to TRBJ2-1; 8 bases line up with TRBD2. Germline CDR1 is LNHDA and CDR2 is SQIVND (reference sequence). Germline trimming cut 6 bases from V and 2 bases from J; bases unmatched to any gene: 9. This CDR3 has 16 residues. The CDR3 nucleotides are TGTGCCAGTAGCAAGGCCGGGACTAGGACCTACAATGAGCAGTTCTTC. Protein: CASSKAGTRTYNEQFF. Full variable domain (remainder filled in from reference TRBV19 and TRBJ2-1): DGGITQSPKYLFRKEGQNVTLSCEQNLNHDAMYWYRQDPGQGLRLIYYSQIVNDFQKGDIAEGYSVSREKKESFPLTVTSAQKNPTAFYLCASSKAGTRTYNEQFFGPGTRLTVL.

This clone was recorded only once. The chain has TRBV5-1 and TRBJ2-7; TRBD2 aligns across 14 bases. J lost 4 bases, V lost 4 bases, and 4 bases had no gene match. The CDR3 is 15 amino acids. The germline V gene has CDR1 SGHRS and CDR2 YFSETQ. CDR3 in amino acids: CASSLTSGGAYEQYF. CDR3 DNA sequence: TGCGCCAGCAGCCTGACTAGCGGGGGGGCTTACGAGCAGTACTTC.

V gene TRBV18 combines with J gene TRBJ1-2; weak D call: TRBD1 (6 bases). V was clipped by 3 bases and J by 0 bases, with 11 bases between them. Germline values: CDR1 KGHSH, CDR2 LQKENI. The CDR3 spans 15 residues. In nucleotides, the CDR3 is TGTGCCAGCTCACCTTGGACAGAGCCTAACTATGGCTACACCTTC. This translates into CASSPWTEPNYGYTF. The whole variable domain, remainder taken from reference TRBV18 and TRBJ1-2, is NAGVMQNPRHLVRRRGQEARLRCSPMKGHSHVYWYRQLPEEGLKFMVYLQKENIIDESGMPKERFSAEFPKEGPSILRIQQVVRGDSAAYFCASSPWTEPNYGYTFGSGTRLTVV.

Only one count was recorded for this clone. The V gene is TRBV11-2, the J gene TRBJ2-3; weak D call: TRBD2 (6 bases). Germline-derived CDR1 and CDR2 are SGHAT and FQNNGV. This CDR3 has 16 residues. The germline V and J ends were trimmed by 3 bases and 0 bases, with 13 bases remaining between them. DNA for the CDR3: TGTGCCAGCAGCTTTCGGGGGAGATCTAGCACAGATACGCAGTATTTT. Translated: CASSFRGRSSTDTQYF.

This clone was observed once. The chain recombines TRBV2 with TRBJ2-2; D possibly corresponds to TRBD1 (5 bases). V shed 4 bases and J shed 0 bases, with 9 bases lying between them. This CDR3 is built from 15 residues. The germline CDR1 and CDR2 sequences are SNHLY and FYNNEI. CDR3 in amino acids: CASSVLGANTGELFF. The CDR3 nucleotides are TGTGCCAGCAGTGTTTTAGGGGCGAACACCGGGGAGCTGTTTTTT.

The CDR3 region has the DNA TGTGCCAGAAGCTTGGCCGAGGGGGACTCCTACGAGCAGTACTTC. Protein product: CARSLAEGDSYEQYF. The chain employs TRBV5-3 and TRBJ2-7, with D possibly being TRBD1 (6 bases). TRBV5-3 is flagged as an ORF with uncertain function. The CDR3 has 15 amino acids. V lost 0 bases and J lost 0, with 10 bases in between.

This sequence joins TRBV9 and TRBJ1-3; TRBD1 is a possible D gene (6 bases). The CDR3 is 16 amino acids. The V gene's germline CDR1 is SGDLS and CDR2 YYNGEE. The ends were cut back, 0 bases at V and 0 bases at J, with 10 bases in the middle. The chain's CDR3 is CASSVGLQGSGNTIYF. The CDR3 bases are TGTGCCAGCAGCGTAGGTTTACAGGGCTCTGGAAACACCATATATTTT.

The J gene is TRBJ2-1, the V gene TRBV18, with 15 bases matching TRBD2. The CDR3 is 18 amino acids. J was trimmed by 5 bases and V by 6 bases; bases with no gene match: 11. Germline CDR1 KGHSH, CDR2 LQKENI. In DNA form, the CDR3 reads TGTGCCAGCTCTCCCCGGACTAGCGGGGGGGCCATCCACAATGAGCAGTTCTTC. Its translation is CASSPRTSGGAIHNEQFF.

This clone showed up just a few times. The rearrangement uses TRBV6-1 and TRBJ1-2; no definite D call. The CDR3 sequence is 14 residues long. Germline V CDR1 and CDR2: MNHNS, SASEGT. The V and J ends lost 3 bases and 4 bases respectively, with 12 bases between them. The CDR3 here is CASSETGSSYGYTF. The CDR3 nucleotides are TGTGCCAGCAGTGAGACGGGGTCTAGCTATGGCTACACCTTC.

The V and J genes are TRBV3-1 (or the pseudogene TRBV3-2) and TRBJ2-4; TRBD1 matches 10 bases. The CDR3 runs to 16 residues. Germline V CDR1 and CDR2: LGHDT, YNNKEL (reference sequence). After removal of 6 bases from V and 1 base from J, the junction contained 6 bases not matched to a gene. DNA for the CDR3: TGTGCCAGCAGTCCAAGACAGGGGGCGGCCAAAAACATTCAGTACTTC. This sequence encodes CASSPRQGAAKNIQYF.

The chain uses TRBV6-1 and TRBJ1-1; D may be TRBD1 (5 bases). The length of the CDR3 is 11 residues. CDR1 and CDR2 from the germline V gene are MNHNS and SASEGT. The CDR3 protein is CGTRQYTEAFF. The CDR3 coding sequence is TGTGGTACGAGACAGTACACTGAAGCTTTCTTT.

The chain combines TRBV5-1 with TRBJ2-5; tentatively, D is TRBD2 (5 bases). CDR3 size: 14 residues. Germline V gives CDR1 SGHRS, CDR2 YFSETQ. Trimming cost V 4 bases and J 4 bases, with 14 bases left between them. As DNA, the CDR3 is TGCGCCAGCAGCATCGGACCAGAGGGAGAGACCCAGTACTTC. It yields the protein CASSIGPEGETQYF.